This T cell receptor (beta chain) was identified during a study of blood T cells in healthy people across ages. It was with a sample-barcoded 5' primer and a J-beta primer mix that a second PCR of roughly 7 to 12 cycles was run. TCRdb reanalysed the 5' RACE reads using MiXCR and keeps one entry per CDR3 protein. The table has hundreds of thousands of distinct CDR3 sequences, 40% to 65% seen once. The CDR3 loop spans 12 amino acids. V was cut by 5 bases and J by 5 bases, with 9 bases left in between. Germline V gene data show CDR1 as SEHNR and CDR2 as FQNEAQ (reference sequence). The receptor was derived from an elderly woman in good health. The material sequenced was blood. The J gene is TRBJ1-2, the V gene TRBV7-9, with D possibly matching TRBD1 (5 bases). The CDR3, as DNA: TGTGCCAGCAGCGGGGCTTCATATGGCTACACCTTC. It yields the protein CASSGASYGYTF. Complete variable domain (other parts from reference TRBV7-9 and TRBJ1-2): DTGVSQNPRHKITKRGQNVTFRCDPISEHNRLYWYRQTLGQGPEFLTYFQNEAQLEKSRLLSDRFSAERPKGSFSTLEIQRTEQGDSAMYLCASSGASYGYTFGSGTRLTVV.